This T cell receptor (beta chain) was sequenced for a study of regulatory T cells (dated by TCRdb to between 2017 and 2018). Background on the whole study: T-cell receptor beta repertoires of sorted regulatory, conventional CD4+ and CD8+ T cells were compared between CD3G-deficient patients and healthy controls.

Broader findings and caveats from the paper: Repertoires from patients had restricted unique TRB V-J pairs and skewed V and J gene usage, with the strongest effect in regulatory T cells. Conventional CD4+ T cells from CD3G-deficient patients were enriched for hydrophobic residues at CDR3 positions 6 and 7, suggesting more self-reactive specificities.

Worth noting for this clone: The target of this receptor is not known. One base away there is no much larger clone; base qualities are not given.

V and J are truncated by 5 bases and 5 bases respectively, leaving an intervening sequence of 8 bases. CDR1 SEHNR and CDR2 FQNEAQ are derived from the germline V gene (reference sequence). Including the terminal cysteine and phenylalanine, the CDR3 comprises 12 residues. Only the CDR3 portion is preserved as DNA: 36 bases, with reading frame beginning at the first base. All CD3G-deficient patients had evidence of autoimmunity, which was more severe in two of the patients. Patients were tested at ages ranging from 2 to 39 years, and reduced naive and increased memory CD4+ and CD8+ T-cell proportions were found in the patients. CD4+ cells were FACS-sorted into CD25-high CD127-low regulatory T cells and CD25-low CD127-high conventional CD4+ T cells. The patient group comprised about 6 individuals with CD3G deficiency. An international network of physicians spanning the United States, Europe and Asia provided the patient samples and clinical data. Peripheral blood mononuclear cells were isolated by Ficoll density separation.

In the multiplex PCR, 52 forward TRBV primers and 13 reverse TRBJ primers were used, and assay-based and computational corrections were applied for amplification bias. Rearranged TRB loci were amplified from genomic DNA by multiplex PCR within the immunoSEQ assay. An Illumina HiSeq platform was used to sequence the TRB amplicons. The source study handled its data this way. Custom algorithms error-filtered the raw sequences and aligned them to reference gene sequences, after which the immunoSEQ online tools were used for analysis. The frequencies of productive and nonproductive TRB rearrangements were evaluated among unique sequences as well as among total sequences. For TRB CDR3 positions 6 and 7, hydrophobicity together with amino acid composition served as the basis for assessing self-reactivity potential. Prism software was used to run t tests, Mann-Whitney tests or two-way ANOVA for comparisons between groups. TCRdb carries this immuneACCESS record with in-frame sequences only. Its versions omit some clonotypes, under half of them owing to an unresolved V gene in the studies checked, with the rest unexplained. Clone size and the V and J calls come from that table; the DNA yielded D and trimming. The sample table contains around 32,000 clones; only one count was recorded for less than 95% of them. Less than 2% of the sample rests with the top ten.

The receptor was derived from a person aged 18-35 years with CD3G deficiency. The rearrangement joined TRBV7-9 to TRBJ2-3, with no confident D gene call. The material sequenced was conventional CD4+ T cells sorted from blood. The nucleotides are TGTGCCAGCAGCCAGGAAGGAGATACGCAGTATTTT. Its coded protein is CASSQEGDTQYF.